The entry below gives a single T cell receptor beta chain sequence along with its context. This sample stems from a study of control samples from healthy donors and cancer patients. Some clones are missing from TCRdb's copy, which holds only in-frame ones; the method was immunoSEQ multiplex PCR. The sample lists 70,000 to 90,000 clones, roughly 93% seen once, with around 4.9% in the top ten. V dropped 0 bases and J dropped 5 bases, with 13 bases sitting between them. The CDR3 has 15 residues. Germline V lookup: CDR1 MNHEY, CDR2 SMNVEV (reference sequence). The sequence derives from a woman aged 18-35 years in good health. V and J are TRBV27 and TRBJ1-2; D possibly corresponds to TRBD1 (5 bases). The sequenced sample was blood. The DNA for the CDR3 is TGTGCCAGCAGTTTATCCCCGGGGGGGGATTATGGCTACACCTTC. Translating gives CASSLSPGGDYGYTF.